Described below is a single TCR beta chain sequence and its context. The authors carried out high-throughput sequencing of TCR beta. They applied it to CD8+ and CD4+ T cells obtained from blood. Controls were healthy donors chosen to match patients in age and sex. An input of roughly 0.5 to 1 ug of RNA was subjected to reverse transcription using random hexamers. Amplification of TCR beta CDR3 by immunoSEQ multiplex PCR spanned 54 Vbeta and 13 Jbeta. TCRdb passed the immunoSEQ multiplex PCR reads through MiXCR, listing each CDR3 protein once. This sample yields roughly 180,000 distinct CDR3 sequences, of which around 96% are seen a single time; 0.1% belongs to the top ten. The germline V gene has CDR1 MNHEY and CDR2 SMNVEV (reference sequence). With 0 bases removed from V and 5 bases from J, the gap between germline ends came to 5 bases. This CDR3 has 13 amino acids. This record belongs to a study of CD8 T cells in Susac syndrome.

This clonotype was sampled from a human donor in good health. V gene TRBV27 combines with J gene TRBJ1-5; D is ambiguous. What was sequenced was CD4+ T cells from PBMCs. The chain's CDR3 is CASSLSRDQPQHF. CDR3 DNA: TGTGCCAGCAGTTTATCAAGAGATCAGCCCCAGCATTTT.